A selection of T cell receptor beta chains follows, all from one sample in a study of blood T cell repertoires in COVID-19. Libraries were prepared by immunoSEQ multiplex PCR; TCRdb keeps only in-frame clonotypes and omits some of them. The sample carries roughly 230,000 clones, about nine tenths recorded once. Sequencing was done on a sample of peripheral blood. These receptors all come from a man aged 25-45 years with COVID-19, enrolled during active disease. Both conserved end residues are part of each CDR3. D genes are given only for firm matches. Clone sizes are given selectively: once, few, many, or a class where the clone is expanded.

CDR3aa: CASSVAGGSYNSPLHF
CDR3nt: TGTGCCAGCAGCGTAGCGGGGGGTTCCTATAATTCACCCCTCCACTTT
j_gene: TRBJ1-6
d_gene: -
abundance: -
len: 16
v_gene: TRBV9

CDR3aa: CAISPNPGGELFF
CDR3nt: TGTGCCATCAGTCCCAACCCGGGGGGCGAACTGTTTTTT
j_gene: TRBJ1-4
d_gene: -
abundance: -
len: 13
v_gene: TRBV10-3

CDR3aa: CASSLRGAQETQYF
CDR3nt: TGCGCCAGCAGCTTGCGGGGGGCCCAAGAGACCCAGTACTTC
j_gene: TRBJ2-5
d_gene: -
abundance: -
len: 14
v_gene: TRBV5-1

CDR3aa: CAWVQERLSGELFF
CDR3nt: TGTGCCTGGGTGCAAGAACGACTATCCGGGGAGCTGTTTTTT
j_gene: TRBJ2-2
d_gene: -
abundance: -
len: 14
v_gene: TRBV30

CDR3aa: CASSFTGQGFYEQYF
CDR3nt: TGTGCCAGCAGTTTCACGGGACAGGGCTTCTACGAGCAGTACTTC
j_gene: TRBJ2-7
d_gene: TRBD1
abundance: -
len: 15
v_gene: TRBV6-5

CDR3aa: CASSFGRLGSNQPQHF
CDR3nt: TGTGCCAGCAGCTTTGGGCGCCTTGGGAGCAATCAGCCCCAGCATTTT
j_gene: TRBJ1-5
d_gene: -
abundance: -
len: 16
v_gene: TRBV7-9

CDR3aa: CASSLLGQLDYEQYF
CDR3nt: TGCGCCAGCAGTCTCCTGGGACAGTTGGACTACGAGCAGTACTTC
j_gene: TRBJ2-7
d_gene: TRBD1
abundance: -
len: 15
v_gene: TRBV10-1

CDR3aa: CASKPGPSYGYTF
CDR3nt: TGTGCCAGCAAACCTGGGCCCTCTTATGGCTACACCTTC
j_gene: TRBJ1-2
d_gene: -
abundance: -
len: 13
v_gene: TRBV6-5

CDR3aa: CASSEVENQPQHF
CDR3nt: TGTGCCAGCAGTGAAGTCGAGAATCAGCCCCAGCATTTT
j_gene: TRBJ1-5
d_gene: -
abundance: -
len: 13
v_gene: TRBV2

CDR3aa: CASSIDRGPQHF
CDR3nt: TGTGCCAGTAGTATAGATCGAGGGCCCCAGCATTTT
j_gene: TRBJ1-5
d_gene: -
abundance: -
len: 12
v_gene: TRBV19

CDR3aa: CASSQDQGHQPQHF
CDR3nt: TGTGCCAGCAGCCAAGATCAGGGCCATCAGCCCCAGCATTTT
j_gene: TRBJ1-5
d_gene: -
abundance: -
len: 14
v_gene: TRBV3-1/TRBV3-2

CDR3aa: CASSVRQGENEKLFF
CDR3nt: TGTGCCAGCAGCGTGAGACAGGGAGAAAATGAAAAACTGTTTTTT
j_gene: TRBJ1-4
d_gene: TRBD1
abundance: once
len: 15
v_gene: TRBV9

CDR3aa: CASSHPLTGELFF
CDR3nt: TGTGCCAGCAGCCATCCCCTTACCGGGGAGCTGTTTTTT
j_gene: TRBJ2-2
d_gene: -
abundance: many
len: 13
v_gene: TRBV3-1/TRBV3-2

CDR3aa: CASSPGGKRSYNEQFF
CDR3nt: TGTGCCAGCAGCCCCGGGGGGAAACGCTCCTACAATGAGCAGTTCTTC
j_gene: TRBJ2-1
d_gene: TRBD2
abundance: -
len: 16
v_gene: TRBV5-6

CDR3aa: CASSEPEGSPKSVAEAFF
CDR3nt: TGTGCCAGCAGTGAACCCGAGGGCAGTCCAAAGTCTGTCGCTGAAGCTTTCTTT
j_gene: TRBJ1-1
d_gene: -
abundance: -
len: 18
v_gene: TRBV6-1

CDR3aa: CTSSQDSGSSGNTIYF
CDR3nt: TGCACCAGCAGCCAAGATAGCGGGAGCTCTGGAAACACCATATATTTT
j_gene: TRBJ1-3
d_gene: -
abundance: -
len: 16
v_gene: TRBV1

CDR3aa: CASSQGELITDTQYF
CDR3nt: TGTGCCAGCAGCCAAGGGGAGCTGATCACAGATACGCAGTATTTT
j_gene: TRBJ2-3
d_gene: -
abundance: -
len: 15
v_gene: TRBV3-1/TRBV3-2

CDR3aa: CASSLGGQGFSGNTIYF
CDR3nt: TGTGCCAGCAGCTTGGGCGGACAGGGTTTCTCTGGAAACACCATATATTTT
j_gene: TRBJ1-3
d_gene: TRBD1
abundance: -
len: 17
v_gene: TRBV5-4

CDR3aa: CASSRQGSSGNTIYF
CDR3nt: TGTGCCAGCAGTCGACAGGGCTCTTCTGGAAACACCATATATTTT
j_gene: TRBJ1-3
d_gene: TRBD1
abundance: -
len: 15
v_gene: TRBV6-5

CDR3aa: CASKLTGGPEKLFF
CDR3nt: TGTGCCAGCAAGTTGACAGGGGGCCCTGAAAAACTGTTTTTT
j_gene: TRBJ1-4
d_gene: TRBD1
abundance: once
len: 14
v_gene: TRBV2

CDR3aa: CASSISGNQPQHF
CDR3nt: TGTGCCAGTAGTATAAGCGGCAATCAGCCCCAGCATTTT
j_gene: TRBJ1-5
d_gene: -
abundance: -
len: 13
v_gene: TRBV19

CDR3aa: CASSNTYEQYF
CDR3nt: TGTGCCAGCAGCAATACCTACGAGCAGTACTTC
j_gene: TRBJ2-7
d_gene: -
abundance: -
len: 11
v_gene: TRBV14

CDR3aa: CASSVVPRGDTQYF
CDR3nt: TGTGCCAGCAGCGTAGTCCCTAGAGGGGATACGCAGTATTTT
j_gene: TRBJ2-3
d_gene: -
abundance: -
len: 14
v_gene: TRBV9

CDR3aa: CASSLNGVRYTEAFF
CDR3nt: TGTGCCAGCAGCTTGAACGGGGTACGATACACTGAAGCTTTCTTT
j_gene: TRBJ1-1
d_gene: -
abundance: -
len: 15
v_gene: TRBV7-2

CDR3aa: CASSALGGNTEAFF
CDR3nt: TGTGCCAGCAGTGCGCTGGGGGGAAACACTGAAGCTTTCTTT
j_gene: TRBJ1-1
d_gene: -
abundance: -
len: 14
v_gene: TRBV25-1

CDR3aa: CASSLAPGTGGNQPQHF
CDR3nt: TGCGCCAGCAGCTTGGCACCCGGGACAGGGGGCAATCAGCCCCAGCATTTT
j_gene: TRBJ1-5
d_gene: TRBD1
abundance: -
len: 17
v_gene: TRBV5-1

CDR3aa: CASSLFLGGYGYTF
CDR3nt: TGTGCCAGCAGTTTATTCCTGGGGGGCTATGGCTACACCTTC
j_gene: TRBJ1-2
d_gene: -
abundance: -
len: 14
v_gene: TRBV28

CDR3aa: CASSEWGPADHNEQFF
CDR3nt: TGCGCCAGCAGTGAGTGGGGGCCGGCTGACCACAATGAGCAGTTCTTC
j_gene: TRBJ2-1
d_gene: -
abundance: -
len: 16
v_gene: TRBV10-1

CDR3aa: CASSQDLGAYGYTF
CDR3nt: TGTGCCAGCAGCCAAGATCTGGGGGCATATGGCTACACCTTC
j_gene: TRBJ1-2
d_gene: -
abundance: -
len: 14
v_gene: TRBV3-1/TRBV3-2

CDR3aa: CASSLLGQTNQETQYF
CDR3nt: TGTGCCAGCAGTTTACTGGGACAGACTAACCAAGAGACCCAGTACTTC
j_gene: TRBJ2-5
d_gene: TRBD1
abundance: -
len: 16
v_gene: TRBV27

CDR3aa: CASSWRATNSPLHF
CDR3nt: TGTGCCAGCAGCTGGCGGGCGACGAATTCACCCCTCCACTTT
j_gene: TRBJ1-6
d_gene: -
abundance: -
len: 14
v_gene: TRBV11-2

CDR3aa: CASSQFRESTDTQYF
CDR3nt: TGTGCCAGCAGCCAGTTCAGGGAAAGCACAGATACGCAGTATTTT
j_gene: TRBJ2-3
d_gene: -
abundance: -
len: 15
v_gene: TRBV14

CDR3aa: CASSEQGSTDTQYF
CDR3nt: TGTGCCAGCAGTGAACAGGGAAGCACAGATACGCAGTATTTT
j_gene: TRBJ2-3
d_gene: -
abundance: -
len: 14
v_gene: TRBV2

CDR3aa: CASSLGQPPYNEQFF
CDR3nt: TGTGCCAGCAGCTTAGGACAGCCACCCTACAATGAGCAGTTCTTC
j_gene: TRBJ2-1
d_gene: -
abundance: -
len: 15
v_gene: TRBV7-3

CDR3aa: CSVVDGEQYF
CDR3nt: TGCAGCGTTGTAGACGGCGAGCAGTACTTC
j_gene: TRBJ2-7
d_gene: -
abundance: -
len: 10
v_gene: TRBV29-1

CDR3aa: CASSHAQGPRDTGELFF
CDR3nt: TGTGCCAGCAGCCACGCCCAGGGGCCTCGGGACACCGGGGAGCTGTTTTTT
j_gene: TRBJ2-2
d_gene: -
abundance: -
len: 17
v_gene: TRBV7-9

CDR3aa: CASSESRGGETQYF
CDR3nt: TGTGCCAGCAGTGAAAGTAGGGGAGGGGAGACCCAGTACTTC
j_gene: TRBJ2-5
d_gene: TRBD2
abundance: -
len: 14
v_gene: TRBV6-1

CDR3aa: CASSSSGWNYGYTF
CDR3nt: TGTGCCAGCAGCTCCTCAGGGTGGAACTATGGCTACACCTTC
j_gene: TRBJ1-2
d_gene: -
abundance: -
len: 14
v_gene: TRBV7-2

CDR3aa: CASSLADRGGGTDTQYF
CDR3nt: TGCGCCAGCAGCTTGGCCGACAGGGGAGGAGGCACAGATACGCAGTATTTT
j_gene: TRBJ2-3
d_gene: TRBD1
abundance: -
len: 17
v_gene: TRBV5-1

CDR3aa: CASSIDWEGGKETQYF
CDR3nt: TGTGCCAGTAGTATAGATTGGGAGGGGGGGAAAGAGACCCAGTACTTC
j_gene: TRBJ2-5
d_gene: -
abundance: -
len: 16
v_gene: TRBV19